This is a list of T cell receptor beta chains from one sample in a study of blood T cells in healthy people across ages. MiXCR, run by TCRdb on the 5' RACE reads, gives a single entry per CDR3 protein. The profile shows about 1,500,000 distinct CDR3 sequences, 28% of them singletons. The sequenced material came from blood. The source of these receptors is a woman aged 25 to 45 in good health. Each CDR3 is given with its conserved first and last residue. Clone size is given for some rows only: seen once, a few or many times, or a class if the clone is expanded.

j_call: TRBJ2-1; v_call: TRBV5-1; clone_size: many; cdr3_aa: CASSLVQSSYNEQFF
j_call: TRBJ2-7; v_call: TRBV20-1; clone_size: NA; cdr3_aa: CSAAKGGDPFAEQYF
j_call: TRBJ1-2; v_call: TRBV7-9; clone_size: few; cdr3_aa: CASSPREFSNYGYTF
j_call: TRBJ2-1; v_call: TRBV24-1; clone_size: NA; cdr3_aa: CATSVRPSYNEQFF
j_call: TRBJ2-5; v_call: TRBV7-2; clone_size: NA; cdr3_aa: CASSLEQSQETQYF
j_call: TRBJ2-5; v_call: TRBV18; clone_size: NA; cdr3_aa: CASSLAGGGSYEYF
j_call: TRBJ1-1; v_call: TRBV7-9; clone_size: NA; cdr3_aa: CASSLALDQRLSFF
j_call: TRBJ2-1; v_call: TRBV20-1; clone_size: many; cdr3_aa: CSLNPSGRALNEQFF
j_call: TRBJ2-5; v_call: TRBV7-2; clone_size: NA; cdr3_aa: CASSFSSQETQDF
j_call: TRBJ2-5; v_call: TRBV11-3; clone_size: NA; cdr3_aa: CASSSAGGTPPYF
j_call: TRBJ2-1; v_call: TRBV12-5; clone_size: NA; cdr3_aa: CAGKGLGNEQFF
j_call: TRBJ2-1; v_call: TRBV11-2; clone_size: few; cdr3_aa: CASSSRLAGDLEQFF
j_call: TRBJ2-1; v_call: TRBV6-1; clone_size: once; cdr3_aa: CASSEAGLLGGNEQFF
j_call: TRBJ2-7; v_call: TRBV6-5; clone_size: many; cdr3_aa: CASSYDRVYEQYF
j_call: TRBJ1-1; v_call: TRBV20-1; clone_size: NA; cdr3_aa: CSALLLNTEAFF
j_call: TRBJ1-2; v_call: TRBV20-1; clone_size: few; cdr3_aa: CSAAGNPGTGGTYGYTF
j_call: TRBJ2-1; v_call: TRBV5-1; clone_size: many; cdr3_aa: CASSLGLPNNEQFF
j_call: TRBJ1-6; v_call: TRBV12-3/TRBV12-4; clone_size: few; cdr3_aa: CASSPGTPTSPLHF
j_call: TRBJ1-1; v_call: TRBV5-1; clone_size: NA; cdr3_aa: CASSWGTGSVNTEAFF
j_call: TRBJ2-1; v_call: TRBV20-1; clone_size: many; cdr3_aa: CSAPIAGGLPDEQFF
j_call: TRBJ2-6; v_call: TRBV20-1; clone_size: NA; cdr3_aa: CSARTGGHSGANVLTF
j_call: TRBJ2-5; v_call: TRBV20-1; clone_size: many; cdr3_aa: CSARDLGPARGETQYF
j_call: TRBJ2-1; v_call: TRBV7-2; clone_size: many; cdr3_aa: CASSALAGEVFF
j_call: TRBJ1-1; v_call: TRBV7-9; clone_size: NA; cdr3_aa: CASSPTGRATEAFF
j_call: TRBJ2-7; v_call: TRBV19; clone_size: few; cdr3_aa: CASSIGAQGSGSYEQYF
j_call: TRBJ2-2; v_call: TRBV6-5; clone_size: many; cdr3_aa: CASSYIERSGELFF
j_call: TRBJ2-1; v_call: TRBV11-2; clone_size: NA; cdr3_aa: CASSFGTGDYAFF
j_call: TRBJ2-3; v_call: TRBV7-2; clone_size: NA; cdr3_aa: CATARDLTDTQYF
j_call: TRBJ1-2; v_call: TRBV6-6; clone_size: NA; cdr3_aa: CAASMTGDYGYTF
j_call: TRBJ2-1; v_call: TRBV10-2; clone_size: NA; cdr3_aa: CASSDYSHNEQFF
j_call: TRBJ2-5; v_call: TRBV11-2; clone_size: few; cdr3_aa: CASSFGGRVETQYF
j_call: TRBJ1-2; v_call: TRBV20-1; clone_size: few; cdr3_aa: CSAPGGGAEGYTF
j_call: TRBJ1-4; v_call: TRBV20-1; clone_size: NA; cdr3_aa: CSARSGTVEEKLFF
j_call: TRBJ2-2; v_call: TRBV28; clone_size: few; cdr3_aa: CASSVRANTGELFF
j_call: TRBJ2-5; v_call: TRBV6-6; clone_size: NA; cdr3_aa: CACMPGQGPETQYF
j_call: TRBJ1-1; v_call: TRBV28; clone_size: NA; cdr3_aa: CASSISSTGDTEAFF
j_call: TRBJ2-7; v_call: TRBV4-1; clone_size: many; cdr3_aa: CASSQEAGDYEQYF
j_call: TRBJ2-5; v_call: TRBV24-1; clone_size: NA; cdr3_aa: CATSVTGRSRETQYF
j_call: TRBJ1-3; v_call: TRBV30; clone_size: NA; cdr3_aa: CAWSVPRGYRNTIYF
j_call: TRBJ2-7; v_call: TRBV20-1; clone_size: NA; cdr3_aa: CSARKGPGTRKGSSYEQYF
j_call: TRBJ1-2; v_call: TRBV27; clone_size: NA; cdr3_aa: CASTSTGDYGYTF
j_call: TRBJ2-2; v_call: TRBV19; clone_size: NA; cdr3_aa: CASTPTGGRRTGELFF
j_call: TRBJ2-4; v_call: TRBV20-1; clone_size: many; cdr3_aa: CSAEGLAKNIQYF
j_call: TRBJ2-2; v_call: TRBV6-5; clone_size: few; cdr3_aa: CASSYSTSNTGELFF
j_call: TRBJ2-1; v_call: TRBV20-1; clone_size: many; cdr3_aa: CSAEGTFYNEQFF
j_call: TRBJ1-1; v_call: TRBV30; clone_size: few; cdr3_aa: CAWSVMVNTEAFF
j_call: TRBJ2-7; v_call: TRBV20-1; clone_size: many; cdr3_aa: CSARVAGSYEQYF
j_call: TRBJ1-5; v_call: TRBV6-6; clone_size: NA; cdr3_aa: CASSYAGGSTGPHF
j_call: TRBJ1-2; v_call: TRBV4-3; clone_size: many; cdr3_aa: CASSQDGTGDNYGYTF